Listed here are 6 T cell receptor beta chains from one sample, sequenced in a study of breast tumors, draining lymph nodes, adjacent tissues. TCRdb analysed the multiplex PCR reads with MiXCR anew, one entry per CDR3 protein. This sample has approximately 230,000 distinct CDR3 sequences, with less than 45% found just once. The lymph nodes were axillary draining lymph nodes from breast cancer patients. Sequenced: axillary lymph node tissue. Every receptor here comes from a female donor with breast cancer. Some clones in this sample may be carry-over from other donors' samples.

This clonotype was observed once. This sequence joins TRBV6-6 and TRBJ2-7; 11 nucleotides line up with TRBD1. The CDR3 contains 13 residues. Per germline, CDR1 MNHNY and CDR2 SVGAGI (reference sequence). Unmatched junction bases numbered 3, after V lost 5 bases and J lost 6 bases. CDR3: CASSLGTGGEQYF. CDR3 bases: TGTGCCAGCAGTCTTGGGACAGGGGGCGAGCAGTACTTC.

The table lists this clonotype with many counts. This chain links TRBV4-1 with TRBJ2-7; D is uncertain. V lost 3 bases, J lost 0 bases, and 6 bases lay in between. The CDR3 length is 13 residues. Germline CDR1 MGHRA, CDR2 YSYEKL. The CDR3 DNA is TGCGCCAGCAGCCACTCGAGCTCCTACGAGCAGTACTTC. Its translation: CASSHSSSYEQYF.

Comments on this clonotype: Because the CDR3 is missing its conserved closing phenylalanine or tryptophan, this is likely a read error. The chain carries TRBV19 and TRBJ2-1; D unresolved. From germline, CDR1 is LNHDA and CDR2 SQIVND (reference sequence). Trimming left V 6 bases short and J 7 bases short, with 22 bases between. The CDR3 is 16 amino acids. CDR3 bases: TGTGCCAGTAGCGGACGAGTTCCCGGAGCGAGGAATGAGCAGTTCTCC. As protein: CASSGRVPGARNEQFS.

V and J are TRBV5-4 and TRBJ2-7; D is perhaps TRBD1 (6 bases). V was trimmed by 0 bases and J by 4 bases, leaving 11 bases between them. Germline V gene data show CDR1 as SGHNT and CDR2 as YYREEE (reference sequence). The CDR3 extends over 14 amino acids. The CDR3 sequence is CASSLGRGRYEQYF. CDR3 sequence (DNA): TGTGCCAGCAGCTTGGGCAGGGGAAGATACGAGCAGTACTTC.

In DNA form, the CDR3 reads TGTGCTAGTGGTTTGGAGGGGAGGAACACCATATATTTT. Translated: CASGLEGRNTIYF. The chain links TRBV12-5 to TRBJ1-3, with D perhaps TRBD1 (5 bases). Germline CDR1 and CDR2: LGHNT and FRNRAP. Trimming shortened V by 1 base and J by 7 bases, and 8 bases separated the two germline ends. There are 13 residues in the CDR3. The whole variable domain, filled in from reference TRBV12-5 and TRBJ1-3, reads DARVTQTPRHKVTEMGQEVTMRCQPILGHNTVFWYRQTMMQGLELLAYFRNRAPLDDSGMPKDRFSAEMPDATLATLKIQPSEPRDSAVYFCASGLEGRNTIYFGEGSWLTVV.

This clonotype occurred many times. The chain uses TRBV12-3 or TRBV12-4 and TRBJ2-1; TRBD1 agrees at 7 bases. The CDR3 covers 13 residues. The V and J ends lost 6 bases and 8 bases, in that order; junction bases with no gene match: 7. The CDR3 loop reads CASRSRGPDEQFF. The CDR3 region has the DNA TGTGCCAGCAGATCGAGGGGGCCCGATGAGCAGTTCTTC.